The source of this TCR beta chain is a study of cytomegalovirus exposure and HLA in healthy donors. Study-wide findings and caveats: The study found most TCR sequences rare, yet found some public TCRs in many donors. The finding came from a later analysis; first-cohort TCR clusters tended to co-occur in the 110 or so validation repertoires. It was reportedly the case that the classifier diagnosed cytomegalovirus status with high specificity and sensitivity.

Notes on this clone: Its antigen is currently unknown.

Clones were read by immunoSEQ multiplex PCR, and TCRdb kept only the in-frame ones, dropping some. The data hold 330,000 or so clones, with 86% observed a single time. Germline V gene lookup returns CDR1 MDHEN and CDR2 SYDVKM. This CDR3 comprises 12 residues. V was clipped by 6 bases and J by 8 bases, with 13 bases between them. This sequence was found in a woman aged 18 to 35 in good health and CMV-seronegative. The chain joins TRBV28 to TRBJ1-2, with unresolved D. Sequencing was performed on PBMCs. Here the CDR3 reads CASRAGGRGYTF. In DNA form, the CDR3 reads TGTGCCAGCAGGGCCGGCGGGAGGGGCTACACCTTC.